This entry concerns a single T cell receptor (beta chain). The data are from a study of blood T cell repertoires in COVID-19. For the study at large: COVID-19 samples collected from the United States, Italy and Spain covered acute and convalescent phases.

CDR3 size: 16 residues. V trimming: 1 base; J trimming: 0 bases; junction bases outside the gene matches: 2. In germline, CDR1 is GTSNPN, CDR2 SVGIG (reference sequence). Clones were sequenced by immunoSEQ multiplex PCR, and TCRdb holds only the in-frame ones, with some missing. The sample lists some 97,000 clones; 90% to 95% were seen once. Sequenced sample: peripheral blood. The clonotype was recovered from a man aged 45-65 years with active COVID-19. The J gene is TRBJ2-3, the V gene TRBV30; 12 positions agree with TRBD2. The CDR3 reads CAWSEGTSGSTDTQYF. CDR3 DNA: TGTGCCTGGAGTGAGGGGACTAGCGGGAGCACAGATACGCAGTATTTT.